This TCR beta chain was captured in a study of cytomegalovirus exposure and HLA in healthy donors. Findings of the study overall: Certain indistinguishable V segments, among them TRBV6-2 and TRBV6-3, were excluded. Whilst most TCR sequences proved rare, a subset of public TCRs occurred across many donors. A prior analysis recorded that most TCR beta V segments were productive about 90% or about 30% of the time.

This CDR3 region has 12 residues. The V end was cut by 10 bases, the J end by 10 bases, with 16 bases between. Germline V gene data show CDR1 as MDHEN and CDR2 as SYDVKM. PCR used 60 Vbeta primers and 13 Jbeta primers. This table comes from immunoSEQ multiplex PCR, and its TCRdb copy is limited to in-frame clones, with some not included. There are some 200,000 clones in the sample; around 81% occur only once, and 2.2% lies in the top ten. In the case of this clone: No antigen is known for it.

The gene calls are TRBV28 and TRBJ1-4, with D possibly TRBD1 on 6 matching bases. The specimen was PBMCs. This receptor was taken from a woman in her 30s in good health and CMV-seronegative. The CDR3 loop reads CATGTLGGKLFF. CDR3 bases: TGTGCCACCGGGACACTGGGTGGAAAACTGTTTTTT.